These T cell receptor beta chains were read from a single sample in a study of cytomegalovirus exposure and HLA in healthy donors. Clones were read by immunoSEQ multiplex PCR, and TCRdb kept only the in-frame ones, dropping some. This table holds 150,000 or so clones, roughly three quarters found once. Input material: PBMCs. All receptors derive from a woman aged 45-65 years in good health and CMV-seropositive. Both conserved end residues are part of each CDR3. Each record gives: clone size, D gene, J gene, V gene, CDR3 length, CDR3 protein, CDR3 DNA. D genes are given only for firm matches. Clone sizes are given selectively: once, few, many, or a class where the clone is expanded.

-	TRBD1	TRBJ2-1	TRBV28	15	CASSGDRGSSNEQFF	TGTGCCAGCAGCGGGGACAGAGGCTCATCCAATGAGCAGTTCTTC
few	TRBD1	TRBJ2-1	TRBV23-1	19	CASPPDRDRANSSYNEQFF	TGCGCCAGCCCACCGGACCGGGACAGGGCTAACAGCTCCTACAATGAGCAGTTCTTC
-	TRBD1	TRBJ1-5	TRBV5-5	15	CASSLDGTGTQPQHF	TGTGCCAGCAGCTTGGATGGGACAGGGACACAGCCCCAGCATTTT
-	TRBD2	TRBJ2-5	TRBV9	15	CASSVAGLAEETQYF	TGTGCCAGCAGCGTAGCTGGGCTAGCGGAAGAGACCCAGTACTTC
few	-	TRBJ1-5	TRBV28	16	CASSLWAGRKDQPQHF	TGTGCCAGCAGTTTATGGGCAGGGCGAAAGGATCAGCCCCAGCATTTT
-	TRBD2	TRBJ2-3	TRBV11-2	17	CASSLGVAGGRTDTQYF	TGTGCCAGCAGCTTAGGGGTAGCGGGGGGCCGAACAGATACGCAGTATTTT
few	TRBD2	TRBJ2-2	TRBV5-6	16	CASSFSGRRDTGELFF	TGTGCCAGCAGCTTCAGCGGGAGGAGGGACACCGGGGAGCTGTTTTTT
-	-	TRBJ2-3	TRBV2	14	CASRAGGSTDTQYF	TGTGCCAGCAGGGCAGGAGGATCCACAGATACGCAGTATTTT
few	-	TRBJ1-6	TRBV4-3	13	CASSQEGDSPLHF	TGCGCCAGCAGCCAAGAAGGGGATTCACCCCTCCACTTT
once	-	TRBJ2-6	TRBV29-1	15	CSVELGAGGANVLTF	TGCAGCGTTGAATTGGGGGCCGGTGGGGCCAACGTCCTGACTTTC
-	-	TRBJ1-5	TRBV6-5	15	CASSYDGNSNQPQHF	TGTGCCAGCAGTTACGATGGCAATAGCAATCAGCCCCAGCATTTT
few	TRBD2	TRBJ2-4	TRBV10-3	16	CAISSASGAVENIQYF	TGTGCCATCTCCTCCGCCAGCGGGGCCGTTGAAAACATTCAGTACTTC
-	-	TRBJ2-1	TRBV4-2	18	CASSQVYGTLLPYNEQFF	TGTGCCAGCAGCCAAGTTTATGGGACTCTTCTTCCCTACAATGAGCAGTTCTTC